Listed below are T cell receptor beta chains from one sample, sequenced in a study of regulatory T cells in long-lasting Graves disease. Each CDR3 protein gets one entry after TCRdb re-called the multiplex PCR reads with MiXCR. The sample records approximately 500,000 distinct CDR3 sequences, under 25% being singletons. The sequences come from peripheral blood mononuclear cells (PBMCs), collected when the disease was refractory, from a patient treated with antithyroid drugs. These receptors originate from a female donor with Graves disease. CDR3s leave out the opening cysteine and the closing phenylalanine or tryptophan.

j_call,v_call,cdr3_aa
TRBJ2-6,TRBV3-1,ASRVDRAPGANVLT
TRBJ1-4,TRBV19,ASSISGRGRINEKLF
TRBJ2-7,TRBV7-9,ASSWDNEQY
TRBJ1-1,TRBV6-5,ASSYPGWGTEAF
TRBJ2-3,TRBV12-3/TRBV12-4,ASSFSSGVGTDTQY
TRBJ2-7,TRBV7-9,ASSITYDRGGEQY
TRBJ2-7,TRBV7-8,ASSFSRQGELAGQPCEQY
TRBJ2-7,TRBV6-5,ASSYSGTGVYEQY
TRBJ1-4,TRBV7-9,ASSFLVQAFATNEKLF
TRBJ2-2,TRBV7-2,ASSLSGRAVAGELF
TRBJ1-1,TRBV19,ASSKTGGTKTEAF
TRBJ1-2,TRBV25-1,ASSYRDGIGGYT
TRBJ1-1,TRBV28,ATVEATEAF
TRBJ2-6,TRBV28,ASSSGVLTGSGANVLT
TRBJ1-1,TRBV6-5,ASSYSYPNLNTEAF
TRBJ2-7,TRBV2,ASSEVYEQY
TRBJ1-1,TRBV11-3,ASSWVNTEAF
TRBJ1-1,TRBV3-1,ASSQEGQRNTEAF
TRBJ1-2,TRBV2,ASRHYRGRNYGYT
TRBJ2-5,TRBV6-1,ASSGGTSGETQY
TRBJ1-1,TRBV10-3,AISEILLNTEAF
TRBJ2-2,TRBV7-2,ASSVLPTGELF
TRBJ2-7,TRBV3-1,ASSQGTSRQY
TRBJ1-1,TRBV4-2,ASSQDPSTPEAF
TRBJ2-5,TRBV28,ASSSPGTGGGRETQY
TRBJ2-6,TRBV7-9,ASSLGPSGANVLT
TRBJ1-2,TRBV7-9,ASSLGGTGANYT
TRBJ1-5,TRBV28,ASSLSPGGGQPQH
TRBJ2-5,TRBV2,ASSALGTQY
TRBJ1-1,TRBV28,ASSSFRENTEAF
TRBJ1-1,TRBV7-2,ASSLAQENTEAF
TRBJ1-2,TRBV10-3,AISDLQGSYGYT
TRBJ2-7,TRBV28,ASSHRTRTEEQY
TRBJ1-2,TRBV27,ASSSLEPGGVWYGYT
TRBJ2-2,TRBV9,ASSPPGGDAGELF